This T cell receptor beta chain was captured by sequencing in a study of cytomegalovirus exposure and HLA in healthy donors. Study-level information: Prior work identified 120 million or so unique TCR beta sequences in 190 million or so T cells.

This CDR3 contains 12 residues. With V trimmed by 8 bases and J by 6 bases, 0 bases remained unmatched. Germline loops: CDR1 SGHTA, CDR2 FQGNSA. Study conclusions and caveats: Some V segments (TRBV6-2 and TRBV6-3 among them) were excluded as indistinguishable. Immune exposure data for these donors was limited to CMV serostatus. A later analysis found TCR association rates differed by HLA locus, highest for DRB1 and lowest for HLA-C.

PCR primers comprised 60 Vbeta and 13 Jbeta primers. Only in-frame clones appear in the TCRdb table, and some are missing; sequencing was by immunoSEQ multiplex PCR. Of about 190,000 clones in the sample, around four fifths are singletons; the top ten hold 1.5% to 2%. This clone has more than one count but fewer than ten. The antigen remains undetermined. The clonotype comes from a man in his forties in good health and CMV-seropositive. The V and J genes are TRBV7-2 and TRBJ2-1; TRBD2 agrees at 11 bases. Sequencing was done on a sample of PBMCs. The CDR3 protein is CASGTSGNEQFF. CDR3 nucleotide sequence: TGTGCCAGCGGGACTAGCGGCAATGAGCAGTTCTTC.